This T cell receptor beta chain is from a study of T-cell memory formation after mild COVID-19. This clonotype has more than one count but fewer than ten. TCRdb analysed the 5' RACE reads with MiXCR anew, one entry per CDR3 protein. The table records 350,000 to 450,000 distinct CDR3 sequences, under 15% of them present only once. The CDR3 has 15 residues. Germline CDR1 SGDLS, CDR2 YYNGEE. Unmatched junction bases numbered 6, after V lost 4 bases and J lost 2 bases. This chain joins TRBV9 and TRBJ2-3; 8 positions match TRBD1. This clonotype was obtained from a man aged 18 to 29 who had mild COVID-19 (a few samples of this study predate the infection). Cell type and time point are not known. The sample consisted of PBMCs or a T cell subset sorted from them (not recorded which). Here the CDR3 DNA reads TGTGCCAGCAGCAAGGACAGGGCCTACACAGATACGCAGTATTTT. Translated: CASSKDRAYTDTQYF. Supplemented by reference TRBV9 and TRBJ2-3, the full variable domain reads DSGVTQTPKHLITATGQRVTLRCSPRSGDLSVYWYQQSLDQGLQFLIQYYNGEERAKGNILERFSAQQFPDLHSELNLSSLELGDSALYFCASSKDRAYTDTQYFGPGTRLTVL.